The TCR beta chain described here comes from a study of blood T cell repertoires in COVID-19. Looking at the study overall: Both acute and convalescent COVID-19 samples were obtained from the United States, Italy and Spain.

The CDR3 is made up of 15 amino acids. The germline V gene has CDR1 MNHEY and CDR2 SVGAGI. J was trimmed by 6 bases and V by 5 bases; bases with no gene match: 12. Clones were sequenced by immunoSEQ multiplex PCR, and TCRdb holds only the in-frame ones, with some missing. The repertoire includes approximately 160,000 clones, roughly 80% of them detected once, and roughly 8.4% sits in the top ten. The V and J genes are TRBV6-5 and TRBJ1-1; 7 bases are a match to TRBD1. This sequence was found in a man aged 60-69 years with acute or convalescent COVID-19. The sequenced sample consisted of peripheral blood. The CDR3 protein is CASSRYRGILSEAFF. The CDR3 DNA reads TGTGCCAGCAGTCGGTACAGGGGAATTTTGTCTGAAGCTTTCTTT.